The rows below give T cell receptor beta chains drawn from one sample of a study of blood T cell repertoires in COVID-19. Sequenced by immunoSEQ multiplex PCR; TCRdb stores in-frame clones only, minus some. The sample consists of some 180,000 clones, 90% of them appearing once. The material sequenced was peripheral blood. Receptors originate from a man aged 45-65 years with acute or convalescent COVID-19. The CDR3 runs from the conserved cysteine through the conserved F or W. The D gene is left open where the match is weak. Clone sizes are given selectively: once, few, many, or a class where the clone is expanded.

TRBJ2-7,TRBV4-1,-,-,TGCGCCAGCAGCCAAGAGCCGGGAACCTACGAGCAGTACTTC,CASSQEPGTYEQYF
TRBJ2-3,TRBV19,-,TRBD2,TGTGCCAGTAGTATAGATCGGACTAGCGGGGCTCCAGATACGCAGTATTTT,CASSIDRTSGAPDTQYF
TRBJ2-6,TRBV29-1,once,TRBD1,TGCAGCGTTCGACAGGGGGCTGCTGGGGCCAACGTCCTGACTTTC,CSVRQGAAGANVLTF
TRBJ2-1,TRBV9,-,-,TGTGCCAGCAGCGTAGGGCACCCCTCGAATGAGCAGTTCTTC,CASSVGHPSNEQFF
TRBJ2-7,TRBV28,-,TRBD2,TGTGCCAGCAGTCCAACTAGCGGGAGCGGATACGAGCAGTACTTC,CASSPTSGSGYEQYF
TRBJ2-7,TRBV7-9,-,TRBD2,TGTGCCAGCAGCGTTAGCGGGGAGTGGAGCTACGAGCAGTACTTC,CASSVSGEWSYEQYF
TRBJ2-3,TRBV4-3,-,-,TGCGCCAGCAGCCAAGAGAGGGTGCCGCAGTATTTT,CASSQERVPQYF
TRBJ1-2,TRBV3-1/TRBV3-2,-,-,TGTGCCAGCAGCCAGGGAGCGGCCGGCTACACCTTC,CASSQGAAGYTF
TRBJ2-1,TRBV27,-,-,TGTGCCAGCGCCTCTGTCGGGGATGAGCAGTTCTTC,CASASVGDEQFF
TRBJ1-1,TRBV3-1/TRBV3-2,once,TRBD1,TGTGCCAGCAGCCAGGAAAACAGGGGTCGGAACACTGAAGCTTTCTTT,CASSQENRGRNTEAFF
TRBJ1-1,TRBV5-4,-,-,TGTGCCAGCAGCTTGACAGTCAAGAACACTGAAGCTTTCTTT,CASSLTVKNTEAFF
TRBJ1-1,TRBV28,-,-,TGTGCCAGCAGGCCGCACGGGAACACTGAAGCTTTCTTT,CASRPHGNTEAFF
TRBJ2-2,TRBV6-1,-,TRBD2,TGTGCCAGCAGTACTAGCGGGAGATCCACCGGGGAGCTGTTTTTT,CASSTSGRSTGELFF
TRBJ1-5,TRBV28,few,-,TGTGCCAGCATTACTGCGGGCCAACCAACAAATCAGCCCCAGCATTTT,CASITAGQPTNQPQHF
TRBJ1-1,TRBV28,-,TRBD1,TGTGCCAGCAGAGGGAGACAGGGGTCCAGGACTGAAGCTTTCTTT,CASRGRQGSRTEAFF
TRBJ2-5,TRBV11-1,-,-,TGTGCCAGCAGCTTAGGCCCTCTTAGCGGACAAGAGACCCAGTACTTC,CASSLGPLSGQETQYF
TRBJ1-2,TRBV7-9,-,-,TGTGCCAGCAGCCCGAAAACGCCTACAGGAGGGGAGGGTGGCTACACCTTC,CASSPKTPTGGEGGYTF
TRBJ1-1,TRBV19,once,TRBD1,TGTGCCAGTAGTACCCGACAGGGGGTGAACACTGAAGCTTTCTTT,CASSTRQGVNTEAFF
TRBJ1-4,TRBV28,-,-,TGTGCAACCTCCGGGAGTAATGAAAAACTGTTTTTT,CATSGSNEKLFF
TRBJ1-1,TRBV29-1,-,-,TGCAGCGTTAAACAGGGCGGCACTGAAGCTTTCTTT,CSVKQGGTEAFF
TRBJ2-1,TRBV27,-,TRBD2,TGTGCCAGCAGTCCGACGGCCCGACTAGCGGAGTACTCCTACAATGAGCAGTTCTTC,CASSPTARLAEYSYNEQFF
TRBJ2-5,TRBV5-1,-,-,TGCGCCAGCAGCTTTGGGGGGTCCCTTGAGACCCAGTACTTC,CASSFGGSLETQYF
TRBJ1-5,TRBV28,-,TRBD1,TGTGCCAGCAGTTTATCAGGACAGGGTGATCAGCCCCAGCATTTT,CASSLSGQGDQPQHF
TRBJ2-7,TRBV27,-,-,TGTGCCAGCGGCCCCTCGGGGTTCTCCTACGAGCAGTACTTC,CASGPSGFSYEQYF
TRBJ2-1,TRBV29-1,-,TRBD2,TGCAGCGTTGGTAGCGGGTCCAATGAGCAGTTCTTC,CSVGSGSNEQFF
TRBJ1-5,TRBV29-1,-,-,TGCAGCGTTGTGTCAGGCGAGGGCCAGCCCCAGCATTTT,CSVVSGEGQPQHF
TRBJ1-6,TRBV15,-,-,TGTGCCACCAGCAGAGATGGGGACTTTAATTCACCCCTCCACTTT,CATSRDGDFNSPLHF
TRBJ2-2,TRBV27,once,TRBD2,TGTGCCAGCGGACTAGTTCCTACGAACACCGGGGAGCTGTTTTTT,CASGLVPTNTGELFF
TRBJ1-5,TRBV10-3,-,-,TGTGCCATCAGTGAATCTAATAGGGGGAGCAATCAGCCCCAGCATTTT,CAISESNRGSNQPQHF
TRBJ2-3,TRBV18,-,TRBD2,TGTGCCAGCTCACCTCCTTCGAGGACTAGCGGGGGCCAGTATTTT,CASSPPSRTSGGQYF
TRBJ2-1,TRBV2,-,-,TGTGCCAGCAGTGAAGCGGGAGTTTTCAACAATGAGCAGTTCTTC,CASSEAGVFNNEQFF
TRBJ1-5,TRBV6-5,-,TRBD1,TGTGCCAGCAGCCGGGACAGGCGCAATCAGCCCCAGCATTTT,CASSRDRRNQPQHF
TRBJ1-6,TRBV5-6,-,TRBD1,TGTGCCAGCAGCCAGGGACAGGGGGTTTCCTATAATTCACCCCTCCACTTT,CASSQGQGVSYNSPLHF
TRBJ1-4,TRBV9,-,TRBD1,TGTGCCAGCAGCGATGACAGGGGCAATGAAAAACTGTTTTTT,CASSDDRGNEKLFF
TRBJ1-1,TRBV7-2,once,-,TGTGCCAGCAGCTCCAAGCCTACTATGAACACTGAAGCTTTCTTT,CASSSKPTMNTEAFF
TRBJ1-5,TRBV19,-,TRBD1,TGTGCCAGTAGTATGGGACAGGGACCCACCACGCCCCAGCATTTT,CASSMGQGPTTPQHF
TRBJ2-2,TRBV24-1,-,-,TGTGCCACCAGTGATTTCAGACTAAACACCGGGGAGCTGTTTTTT,CATSDFRLNTGELFF
TRBJ2-3,TRBV9,-,-,TGTGCCAGCAGTCTAGTCGGGACGGGGGGCGGCGGCACAGATACGCAGTATTTT,CASSLVGTGGGGTDTQYF
TRBJ2-1,TRBV12-5,-,-,TGTGCTAGTGGCCCAGGGCCCATCCCTTACAATGAGCAGTTCTTC,CASGPGPIPYNEQFF
TRBJ2-7,TRBV11-2,-,-,TGTGCCAGCAGCTCCTCGGGTCACGAGCAGTACTTC,CASSSSGHEQYF
TRBJ2-7,TRBV5-1,-,TRBD2,TGCGCCAGCAGCGTCGGGACTAGCGGAAAGAGCTCCTACGAGCAGTACTTC,CASSVGTSGKSSYEQYF
TRBJ1-5,TRBV3-1/TRBV3-2,-,-,TGTGCCAGCAGCCAAGATCCTAAGCTATCCCATCAGCCCCAGCATTTT,CASSQDPKLSHQPQHF
TRBJ1-4,TRBV3-1/TRBV3-2,-,-,TGTGCCAGCAGCAAACAGTCAACTAATGAAAAACTGTTTTTT,CASSKQSTNEKLFF
TRBJ2-3,TRBV30,-,-,TGTGCCCTTAGCGAGGGTGGGGAAGATACGCAGTATTTT,CALSEGGEDTQYF
TRBJ2-7,TRBV14,-,TRBD1,TGTGCCAGCGGAATAGGGGGCTTGTACGAGCAGTACTTC,CASGIGGLYEQYF